This TCR beta chain emerged from a study of blood T cell repertoires in COVID-19 (dated by TCRdb to 2020 to 2022). General notes on the study: Collaborator samples came from the United States, Italy and Spain and covered acute and convalescent phases of COVID-19. A de-identified subject ID, COVID-19 status, age in years and sex were almost always included in the sample metadata. The repertoires were released in a freely available public database intended as a resource for research on the immune response to SARS-CoV-2. Where available, HLA class I and class II types were obtained from metadata supplied by the sample provider rather than from assay-based typing. Subjects who had been exposed to COVID-19, were actively infected with it, or had recovered from it provided the deeply sampled blood TCRbeta repertoires that made up the dataset. The material from the prospective study consisted of cDNA or gDNA derived from T cells, B-cell-depleted T cells, or PBMCs. Samples were obtained from the ongoing ImmuneRACE study (first 160 participants) and from 950 to 1,500 subjects provided by 6 global collaborators.

Findings and caveats that apply to the study as a whole: The amount of clinical and demographic metadata varied by source and participant and was provided uncurated.

TCRbeta CDR3 regions were amplified from genomic DNA using the immunoSEQ Assay, a bias-controlled multiplex PCR. On the authors' methods: The number of nucleated cells in each sample was estimated from the amplification of reference gene primers within the assay. Sequence reads were collapsed and filtered to measure the absolute abundance of every unique TCRbeta CDR3 rearrangement. For each sample, productive Simpson clonality was calculated as the square root of Simpson's diversity index across productive rearrangements. Drawn from immuneACCESS, this table holds only the in-frame rearrangements with V and J called that TCRdb kept. Clones are partly lost; checked studies trace under half to an unresolved V gene and leave the rest unexplained. V and J calls plus clone size are reproduced from that table; the DNA served to infer D and trimming. This sample gives some 130,000 clones in total; 70% to 85% of them show up just once. Of the sample, roughly 9.8% is held by the ten largest clones.

This clone was counted once. Its cognate antigen has yet to be identified. One base away there is no much larger clone; base qualities are not given. Another Seattle source contributed samples from volunteer blood donors who had recovered from COVID-19. The collaborating institutions used their own protocols to collect whole blood in K2EDTA tubes. For TCRbeta analysis, collaborator samples were shipped as frozen whole blood, as isolated PBMCs, or as DNA extracted from either sample type. This TCR came from a man in his 60s who had recovered from COVID-19. The sequenced material came from peripheral blood.

The CDR3 sequence is CASSGRGYEQYF. The DNA is TGTGCCAGCAGCGGACGGGGCTACGAGCAGTACTTC. Recombination connected TRBV7-8 to TRBJ2-7, and the D gene may be TRBD2, 5 bases matching. The CDR3 starts with the cysteine, ends with the phenylalanine, and has 12 residues. The DNA shown is the 36-base CDR3, in frame from base 1. V gives up 5 bases and J gives up 3 bases, and the segment between their germline ends measures 8 bases. CDR1 and CDR2 are drawn from the germline V gene: SGHVS, FQNEAQ.